The 32 T cell receptor beta chains below come from one sample, sequenced in a study of spatial heterogeneity in lung cancer (dated by TCRdb to about 2019). Library preparation was by 5' RACE. Instrument on record: NextSeq 500. In TCRdb, the public reads were trimmed at Q25 with fastp and aligned with MiXCR, with productive beta chains retained. Under each unique CDR3 protein, matching rows form one entry showing the most common genes and DNA. The sample yields about 120,000 distinct CDR3 sequences; approximately 12% were counted once. The top ten clonotypes cover 15% to 20% of the sample. Explained via the paper, the time point label denotes: blood at routine non-recurrence follow-up after resection. For TCR sequencing, whole RNA was extracted from tumor and nontumor lung tissue, or from cryopreserved PBMC samples, and no cell sorting was done. The sample here was PBMCs, taken at follow-up. Receptors were obtained from a male donor with early-stage non-small cell lung cancer.

V and J are TRBV7-2 and TRBJ2-7; D not resolved. This CDR3 spans 11 amino acids. Germline values: CDR1 SGHTA, CDR2 FQGNSA. The V gene lost 2 bases and the J gene lost 4 bases, with 3 bases spanning the gap. The CDR3 reads CASSLMYEQYF. CDR3 sequence (DNA): TGTGCCAGCAGCTTAATGTACGAGCAGTACTTC. Full variable domain (rest looked up from reference TRBV7-2 and TRBJ2-7): GAGVSQSPSNKVTEKGKDVELRCDPISGHTALYWYRQSLGQGLEFLIYFQGNSAPDKSGLPSDRFSAERTGGSVSTLTIQRTQQEDSAVYLCASSLMYEQYFGPGTRLTVT.

This clonotype was seen only a few times. The V and J genes are TRBV7-6 and TRBJ1-4; possible D gene TRBD1, 5 bases. In germline, CDR1 is SGHVS, CDR2 FNYEAQ. V was trimmed by 5 bases and J by 4 bases, leaving 17 bases between them. This CDR3 has 16 residues. The CDR3 here is CASSLLPSGINEKLFF. The CDR3 DNA is TGTGCCAGCAGCCTCCTCCCGTCAGGGATTAATGAAAAACTGTTTTTT. Drawing the rest from reference TRBV7-6 and TRBJ1-4, the complete variable domain is GAGVSQSPRYKVTKRGQDVALRCDPISGHVSLYWYRQALGQGPEFLTYFNYEAQQDKSGLPNDRFSAERPEGSISTLTIQRTEQRDSAMYRCASSLLPSGINEKLFFGSGTQLSVL.

The sample holds a few counts of this clonotype. V gene TRBV2 combines with J gene TRBJ1-4; D remains unclear. There are 15 residues in the CDR3. Germline-derived CDR1 and CDR2 are SNHLY and FYNNEI. V gave up 6 bases and J gave up 0 bases, with 11 bases separating them. CDR3 loop: CASRRRVATNEKLFF. The CDR3 DNA is TGTGCCAGCAGACGACGGGTTGCAACTAATGAAAAACTGTTTTTT. Together with reference TRBV2 and TRBJ1-4, the CDR3 gives the full variable domain: EPEVTQTPSHQVTQMGQEVILRCVPISNHLYFYWYRQILGQKVEFLVSFYNNEISEKSEIFDDQFSVERPDGSNFTLKIRSTKLEDSAMYFCASRRRVATNEKLFFGSGTQLSVL.

The chain combines TRBV20-1 with TRBJ2-7, with D tentatively TRBD2 (6 bases). Germline V CDR1 and CDR2: DFQATT, SNEGSKA (reference sequence). V dropped 2 bases and J dropped 5 bases, with 13 bases sitting between them. This CDR3 is 13 amino acids long. The CDR3 bases are TGCAGTGCTAGATTGCCGGGACTGGACGAGCAGTACTTC. This encodes CSARLPGLDEQYF.

This clonotype has only a few counts. This chain links TRBV12-3 or TRBV12-4 with TRBJ2-7; D is undetermined. The ends were cut back, 2 bases at V and 5 bases at J, with 4 bases in the middle. The CDR3 runs to 11 residues. CDR3 loop: CASSLLDEQYF. The CDR3 bases are TGTGCCAGCAGTTTATTGGACGAGCAGTACTTC.

The chain has TRBV16 and TRBJ2-2; the D gene is possibly TRBD2 (5 bases). The CDR3 has 15 residues. CDR1 and CDR2 from the germline V gene are KGHSY and FQNENV. The V end was cut by 4 bases, the J end by 5 bases, with 14 bases between. CDR3 sequence (DNA): TGTGCCAGCAGCCCGGGAATACTTACGACCGGGGAGCTGTTTTTT. It is translated as CASSPGILTTGELFF.

The chain joins TRBV7-8 to TRBJ1-6; 8 bases match TRBD1. From germline, CDR1 is SGHVS and CDR2 FQNEAQ. The CDR3 has 14 residues. V lost 5 bases and J lost 7; bases outside the gene matches: 4. CDR3 in amino acids: CASSQGQGNSPLHF. The CDR3 DNA reads as TGTGCCAGCAGCCAAGGACAGGGCAATTCACCCCTCCACTTT.

This clonotype was detected a few times. The V and J genes are TRBV10-3 and TRBJ2-7; D gene unclear. Germline CDR1 is ENHRY and CDR2 is SYGVKD. The CDR3 has 12 residues. Trimming took 5 bases from V and 1 from J, leaving 6 bases between them. The CDR3 region has the DNA TGTGCCATCAGTATCTCTTCCTACGAGCAGTACTTC. It specifies CAISISSYEQYF.

This clonotype was counted ten times or more. The chain carries TRBV5-1 and TRBJ2-7, with D uncertain. The V gene lost 0 bases and the J gene lost 5 bases, with 6 bases spanning the gap. In germline, CDR1 is SGHRS, CDR2 YFSETQ. The CDR3 covers 12 residues. CDR3 nucleotides: TGCGCCAGCAGCTTGGGGGCCCACGAGCAGTACTTC. Protein: CASSLGAHEQYF.

This clonotype was observed a few times. The J gene is TRBJ1-1, the V gene TRBV29-1; D gene ambiguous. CDR1 SQVTM and CDR2 ANQGSEA come from the germline V gene. Trimming removed 4 bases at V and 0 bases at J, with 12 bases between. CDR3 length: 14 residues. This CDR3 is CSVGSRIMNTEAFF. The CDR3 region has the DNA TGCAGCGTTGGGTCACGGATCATGAACACTGAAGCTTTCTTT.

This clonotype was seen repeatedly, ten times or more. The V gene is TRBV5-1, the J gene TRBJ2-1; 9 bases agree with TRBD2. Germline V lookup: CDR1 SGHRS, CDR2 YFSETQ. V lost 0 bases to trimming and J lost 10 bases; unmatched junction nucleotides: 5. CDR3 size: 14 residues. The CDR3 region is CASSLATTSGEQFF. The DNA for the CDR3 is TGCGCCAGCAGCTTGGCCACGACTAGCGGCGAGCAGTTCTTC.

This clonotype was recorded a few times. The chain couples TRBV7-9 to TRBJ2-7; no firm D call. The length of the CDR3 is 16 residues. Germline CDR1 is SEHNR and CDR2 is FQNEAQ (reference sequence). V gave up 3 bases and J gave up 1 base, with 16 bases separating them. The CDR3 nucleotides are TGTGCCAGCAGCTTTCCAGGACCCGCCGGTTCCTACGAGCAGTACTTC. It codes for CASSFPGPAGSYEQYF.

A few counts support this clonotype. The gene calls are TRBV3-1 and TRBJ1-3; 9 bases are shared with TRBD1. The CDR3 loop spans 16 amino acids. The V gene end was trimmed by 1 base and the J gene end by 4 bases; junction bases not matched to a gene: 5. Germline values: CDR1 LGHDT, CDR2 YNNKEL (reference sequence). DNA for the CDR3: TGTGCCAGCAGCCAAGGGAACAGGGGGCGAGGAAACACCATATATTTT. Translated, it gives CASSQGNRGRGNTIYF.

This clonotype was picked up many times. This chain joins TRBV7-2 and TRBJ2-3; 9 positions agree with TRBD2. With 4 bases clipped from V and 2 bases from J, the junction kept 10 bases outside the gene matches. The CDR3 is 17 residues long. Germline CDR1 SGHTA, CDR2 FQGNSA. CDR3 in amino acids: CASSYPPSGDNTDTQYF. In nucleotides, the CDR3 is TGTGCCAGCAGCTATCCCCCTAGCGGGGATAACACAGATACGCAGTATTTT.

The rearrangement uses TRBV28 and TRBJ1-5; D gene unclear. Trimming cost V 3 bases and J 6 bases, with 18 bases left between them. The CDR3 sequence is 16 residues long. The germline CDR1 and CDR2 sequences are MDHEN and SYDVKM. CDR3 bases: TGTGCCAGCAGTTTTCAAGGCCACGCCGGCAGTCAGCCCCAGCATTTT. Translated: CASSFQGHAGSQPQHF.

This clonotype has a count of ten or more. The chain has TRBV6-2 or TRBV6-3 and TRBJ2-3, with no clear D. This CDR3 spans 13 amino acids. Germline CDR1 reads MNHEY; CDR2 reads SVGEGT. V shed 1 base and J shed 7 bases, with 9 bases lying between them. CDR3 in DNA: TGTGCCAGCAGTTACTACCAGCCTCATACGCAGTATTTT. Amino acid sequence: CASSYYQPHTQYF.

Ten or more counts support this clonotype. This chain connects TRBV20-1 to TRBJ2-7; a weak D match, TRBD1 (5 bases). The ends were cut back, 6 bases at V and 1 base at J, with 16 bases in the middle. Germline V CDR1 and CDR2: DFQATT, SNEGSKA (reference sequence). The CDR3 is 14 amino acids. CDR3 loop: CSAKVRERSYEQYF. Written as DNA, the CDR3 is TGCAGTGCGAAAGTCAGGGAAAGATCCTACGAGCAGTACTTC.

V usage is TRBV7-9 and J usage is TRBJ1-1; D might be TRBD1 (6 bases). The length of the CDR3 is 11 residues. The V end lost 1 base, the J end lost 10 bases, and 7 bases lay between the germline ends. CDR1 and CDR2 (germline): SEHNR, FQNEAQ (reference sequence). The CDR3 sequence is CASSLVGGAFF. CDR3 nucleotide sequence: TGTGCCAGCAGCTTAGTAGGGGGAGCTTTCTTT.

Only a few counts were recorded for this clonotype. This chain connects TRBV28 to TRBJ1-1; D unresolved. Trimming shortened V by 3 bases and J by 4 bases, and 9 bases separated the two germline ends. Germline V lookup: CDR1 MDHEN, CDR2 SYDVKM. This CDR3 is 13 amino acids long. In DNA form, the CDR3 reads TGTGCCAGCAGTTTGGTAGCCCTCACTGAAGCTTTCTTT. It specifies CASSLVALTEAFF.

This clonotype occurred a few times. CDR3 in amino acids: CASSLGDLAAEQYF. The CDR3 DNA reads TGTGCCAGCAGCTTAGGGGACTTAGCGGCCGAGCAGTACTTC. This chain joins TRBV7-8 and TRBJ2-7; D is perhaps TRBD2 (6 bases). Germline CDR1 and CDR2: SGHVS and FQNEAQ. V shed 1 base and J shed 6 bases, with 13 bases lying between them. The CDR3 spans 14 residues.

The chain has TRBV20-1 and TRBJ2-1, with TRBD2 matching over 7 bases. V was clipped by 6 bases and J by 0 bases; unmatched bases: 8. Germline lookup yields CDR1 DFQATT and CDR2 SNEGSKA (reference sequence). The CDR3 is 15 residues long. This CDR3 reads CSASSGASSYNEQFF. As DNA, the CDR3 is TGCAGTGCATCAAGCGGGGCTAGCTCCTACAATGAGCAGTTCTTC.

There are a few counts of this clonotype. The chain links TRBV7-9 to TRBJ2-5; tentatively, D is TRBD2 (5 bases). Germline assignment: CDR1 SEHNR and CDR2 FQNEAQ (reference sequence). V shed 5 bases and J shed 4 bases, with 17 bases lying between them. The CDR3 runs 15 residues. CDR3 protein: CASSRGGLVGETQYF. The CDR3 DNA reads TGTGCCAGCAGCCGCGGCGGGCTCGTTGGAGAGACCCAGTACTTC. Supplemented by reference TRBV7-9 and TRBJ2-5, the full variable domain reads DTGVSQNPRHKITKRGQNVTFRCDPISEHNRLYWYRQTLGQGPEFLTYFQNEAQLEKSRLLSDRFSAERPKGSFSTLEIQRTEQGDSAMYLCASSRGGLVGETQYFGPGTRLLVL.

The chain is built from TRBV11-2 and TRBJ2-3, with D perhaps TRBD2 (5 bases). Trimming took off 5 bases at V and 5 bases at J, with 14 bases between the two ends. Germline CDR1 SGHAT, CDR2 FQNNGV. This CDR3 spans 14 amino acids. CDR3 DNA: TGTGCCAGCAGCCGCCGGGCCGGGGTAGATACGCAGTATTTT. This codes for CASSRRAGVDTQYF.

The rearrangement joins TRBV11-1 to TRBJ2-1; 11 positions match TRBD2. The CDR3 is 15 amino acids. Trimming cost V 7 bases and J 9 bases; bases outside gene matches: 11. The germline V gene has CDR1 SGHAT and CDR2 FQDESV (reference sequence). The CDR3 bases are TGTGCCAGCACCGCGCCCGGACTAGCGGGCCTTGAGCAGTTCTTC. Protein sequence: CASTAPGLAGLEQFF.

The sample holds a few counts of this clonotype. The rearrangement links TRBV6-2 or TRBV6-3 to TRBJ2-3; D is unresolved. Germline V gene sequence: CDR1 MNHEY, CDR2 SVGEGT. The CDR3 contains 15 residues. Trimming cost V 2 bases and J 2 bases, with 11 bases left between them. This CDR3 is CASSYPPPATDTQYF. For the CDR3, the DNA is TGTGCCAGCAGTTACCCTCCCCCGGCCACAGATACGCAGTATTTT.

This clonotype was seen more than once but under ten times. The chain uses TRBV7-2 and TRBJ2-1; 9 positions match TRBD1. The CDR3 runs to 14 residues. Looked up from germline, CDR1 is SGHTA and CDR2 is FQGNSA. Losses at the gene ends were 5 bases for V and 7 bases for J; bases not matched to a gene: 6. CDR3 residues: CASSLTGGKNEQFF. In DNA form, the CDR3 reads TGTGCCAGCAGCCTGACAGGGGGAAAGAATGAGCAGTTCTTC.

This chain links TRBV11-2 with TRBJ2-1, with D possibly matching TRBD1 (6 bases). With 5 bases removed from V and 0 bases from J, the gap between germline ends came to 20 bases. There are 18 residues in the CDR3. CDR1 and CDR2 from the germline V gene are SGHAT and FQNNGV. The CDR3 protein is CASSPGRQGLSSYNEQFF. The CDR3 DNA sequence: TGTGCCAGCAGCCCCGGCCGCCAGGGGCTAAGCTCCTACAATGAGCAGTTCTTC.

Only one count was recorded for this clonotype. This sequence may be a read error, since a much larger clone differs from it by one base. Here the CDR3 reads CRVEDQPPTTEAFF. CDR3 DNA sequence: TGCAGGGTTGAAGATCAACCCCCCACGACTGAAGCTTTCTTT. This chain connects TRBV29-1 to TRBJ1-1; D unresolved. The CDR3 is made up of 14 amino acids. Germline CDR1 reads SQVTM; CDR2 reads ANQGSEA.

This clonotype was recorded a few times. The chain is built from TRBV9 and TRBJ2-7; D may correspond to TRBD1 or TRBD2 (5 bases each). V was cut by 3 bases and J by 6 bases, with 10 bases left in between. The length of the CDR3 is 12 residues. Germline assignment: CDR1 SGDLS and CDR2 YYNGEE. CDR3 residues: CASSDLGTEQYF. The CDR3 DNA follows: TGTGCCAGCAGCGACCTTGGGACCGAGCAGTACTTC. The full variable domain, completed using reference TRBV9 and TRBJ2-7, is DSGVTQTPKHLITATGQRVTLRCSPRSGDLSVYWYQQSLDQGLQFLIQYYNGEERAKGNILERFSAQQFPDLHSELNLSSLELGDSALYFCASSDLGTEQYFGPGTRLTVT.

The chain carries TRBV3-1 and TRBJ1-2; possibly TRBD1 for D (5 bases). CDR3 length equals 13 residues. The V end was cut by 4 bases, the J end by 5 bases, with 11 bases between. Germline assignment: CDR1 LGHDT and CDR2 YNNKEL (reference sequence). The CDR3 nucleotides read TGTGCCAGCAGCCTAACCGACAGTTATGGCTACACCTTC. It yields the protein CASSLTDSYGYTF.

This clonotype was picked up many times. The rearrangement links TRBV24-1 to TRBJ1-5; D unresolved. Germline lookup yields CDR1 KGHDR and CDR2 SFDVKD. The CDR3 has 13 amino acids. Trimming took off 8 bases at V and 0 bases at J, with 7 bases between the two ends. This CDR3 is CATNGDSNQPQHF. The CDR3 bases are TGTGCCACCAATGGGGATAGCAATCAGCCCCAGCATTTT.

In its sample, this clonotype was seen many times. The chain carries TRBV20-1 and TRBJ1-3; 10 bases line up with TRBD1. Germline CDR1 DFQATT, CDR2 SNEGSKA (reference sequence). The CDR3 runs to 16 residues. The junction had 5 bases not matched to a gene; V was cut back by 1 base and J by 2 bases. CDR3 loop: CSARASGTGAGNTIYF. Here the CDR3 DNA reads TGCAGTGCTAGAGCTTCCGGGACAGGGGCTGGAAACACCATATATTTT.